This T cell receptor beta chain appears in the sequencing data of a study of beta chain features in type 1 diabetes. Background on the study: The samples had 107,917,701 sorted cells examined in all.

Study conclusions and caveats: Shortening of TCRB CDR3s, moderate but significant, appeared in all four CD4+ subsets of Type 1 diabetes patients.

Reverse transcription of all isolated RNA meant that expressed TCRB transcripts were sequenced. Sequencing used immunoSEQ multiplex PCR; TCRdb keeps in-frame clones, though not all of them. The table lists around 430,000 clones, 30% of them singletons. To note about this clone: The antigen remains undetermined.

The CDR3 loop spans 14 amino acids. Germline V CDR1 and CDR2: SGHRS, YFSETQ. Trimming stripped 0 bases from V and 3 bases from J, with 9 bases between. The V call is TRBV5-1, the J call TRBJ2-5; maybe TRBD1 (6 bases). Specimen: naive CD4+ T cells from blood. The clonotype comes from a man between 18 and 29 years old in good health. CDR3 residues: CASSLGTVEETQYF. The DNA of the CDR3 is TGCGCCAGCAGCTTGGGGACAGTGGAAGAGACCCAGTACTTC.